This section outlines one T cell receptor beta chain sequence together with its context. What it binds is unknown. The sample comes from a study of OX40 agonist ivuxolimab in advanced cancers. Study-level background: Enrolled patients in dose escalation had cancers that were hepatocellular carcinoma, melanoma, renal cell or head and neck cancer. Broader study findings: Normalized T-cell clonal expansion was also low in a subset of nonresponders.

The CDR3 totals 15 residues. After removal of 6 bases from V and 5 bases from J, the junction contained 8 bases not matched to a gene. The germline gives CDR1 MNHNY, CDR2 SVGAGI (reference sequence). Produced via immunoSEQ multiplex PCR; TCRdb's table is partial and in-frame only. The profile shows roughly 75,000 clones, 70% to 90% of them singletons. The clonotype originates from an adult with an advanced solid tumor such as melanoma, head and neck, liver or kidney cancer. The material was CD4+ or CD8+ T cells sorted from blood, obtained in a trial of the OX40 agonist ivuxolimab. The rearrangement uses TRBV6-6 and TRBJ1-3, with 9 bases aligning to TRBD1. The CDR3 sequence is CASRDTGGRRNTIYF. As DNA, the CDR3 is TGTGCCAGCAGGGACACAGGGGGCAGAAGAAACACCATATATTTT.